The 10 T cell receptor beta chains below all came from one sample that was sequenced in a study of type 1 regulatory T cells. TCRdb itself ran the reads through MiXCR, one entry per CDR3 protein. The sample holds more than 60,000 distinct CDR3 sequences; about 50% are singletons and the top ten take around 2.1%. Which antigens these TCRs recognize remains unknown. Material: cultured non-Tr1 T cells, either the whole culture or a sorted T cell fraction (not recorded which). All receptors derive from a human donor in good health.

This clonotype was seen ten or more times. The chain employs TRBV7-2 and TRBJ2-6; D is unresolved. The CDR3 has 17 amino acids. V lost 1 base to trimming and J lost 0 bases, with 10 bases between them. Germline loops: CDR1 SGHTA, CDR2 FQGNSA. Here the CDR3 DNA reads TGTGCCAGCAGCTTAGTCGGCGGTTCCTCTGGGGCCAACGTCCTGACTTTC. This encodes CASSLVGGSSGANVLTF. Combining the CDR3 with reference TRBV7-2 and TRBJ2-6 gives the whole variable domain GAGVSQSPSNKVTEKGKDVELRCDPISGHTALYWYRQSLGQGLEFLIYFQGNSAPDKSGLPSDRFSAERTGGSVSTLTIQRTQQEDSAVYLCASSLVGGSSGANVLTFGAGSRLTVL.

The DNA for the CDR3 is TGTGCCAGCAGCTTGGGGGATAACGTCCTGACTTTC. Protein sequence: CASSLGDNVLTF. The rearrangement joins TRBV5-4 to TRBJ2-6, with unresolved D. The CDR3 totals 12 residues. Germline CDR1 SGHNT, CDR2 YYREEE (reference sequence). The germline V and J ends were trimmed by 0 bases and 10 bases, with 5 bases remaining between them.

The chain employs TRBV7-6 and TRBJ2-2, with D tentatively TRBD1 or TRBD2 (5 bases each). V was shortened by 6 bases and J by 8 bases, with 13 bases between the two germline ends. Germline lookup yields CDR1 SGHVS and CDR2 FNYEAQ. The length of the CDR3 is 13 residues. CDR3 coding DNA: TGTGCCAGCAGTCACCGAGGGGCGGGGGAGCTGTTTTTT. Protein product: CASSHRGAGELFF.

The chain combines TRBV7-2 with TRBJ2-5, with 10 nucleotides matching TRBD1. The length of the CDR3 is 14 residues. The J segment lost 2 bases and the V segment lost 5 bases, leaving 2 bases of the junction unmatched. Looked up from germline, CDR1 is SGHTA and CDR2 is FQGNSA. CDR3 in DNA: TGTGCCAGCAGCCCGGACAGGGGGCAAGAGACCCAGTACTTC. It specifies CASSPDRGQETQYF. Using reference TRBV7-2 and TRBJ2-5 for the parts outside the CDR3, the full variable domain is GAGVSQSPSNKVTEKGKDVELRCDPISGHTALYWYRQSLGQGLEFLIYFQGNSAPDKSGLPSDRFSAERTGGSVSTLTIQRTQQEDSAVYLCASSPDRGQETQYFGPGTRLLVL.

This clonotype was detected once. The chain has TRBV11-2 and TRBJ1-1; D uncertain. Trimming took off 5 bases at V and 1 base at J, with 14 bases between the two ends. Germline CDR1 and CDR2: SGHAT and FQNNGV. The CDR3 sequence is 15 residues long. CDR3 DNA sequence: TGTGCCAGCAGCCAGTTACGCTCTGGGAACACTGAAGCTTTCTTT. Its translation: CASSQLRSGNTEAFF.

Of note for this clonotype: No conserved phenylalanine or tryptophan ends this CDR3, so it is likely a read error. The gene calls are TRBV6-2 or TRBV6-3 and TRBJ2-7; D call uncertain. CDR1 and CDR2 from the germline V gene are MNHEY and SVGEGT. Trimming left V 1 base short and J 1 base short, with 8 bases between. The CDR3 covers 14 residues. CDR3 coding DNA: TGTGCCAGCAGTTACTTGCAGTCATCCTACGAGCAGTACCTC. The encoded protein is CASSYLQSSYEQYL.

The rearrangement links TRBV11-3 to TRBJ2-1, with D hard to call. The germline gives CDR1 SGHNT, CDR2 YENEEA. V gave up 3 bases and J gave up 6 bases, with 6 bases separating them. The CDR3 totals 12 residues. The CDR3 sequence is CASSFGFNEQFF. In DNA, the CDR3 is TGTGCCAGCAGCTTCGGGTTCAATGAGCAGTTCTTC.

The chain uses TRBV20-1 and TRBJ2-1; TRBD2 matches 15 bases. CDR1 is DFQATT and CDR2 is SNEGSKA in the germline V gene (reference sequence). The CDR3 loop spans 15 amino acids. V trimming: 1 base; J trimming: 10 bases; junction bases outside the gene matches: 5. The CDR3 protein is CSARVRTSGRGEQFF. The DNA of the CDR3 is TGCAGTGCTAGAGTCAGGACTAGCGGGAGGGGAGAGCAGTTCTTC.

J is TRBJ1-1 and V is TRBV27; D gene unclear. V dropped 6 bases and J dropped 3 bases, with 11 bases sitting between them. The germline V gene encodes CDR1 MNHEY and CDR2 SMNVEV (reference sequence). The CDR3 runs 13 residues. CDR3 DNA sequence: TGTGCCAGCAGGGTGAATCAGTACACTGAAGCTTTCTTT. Amino acid sequence: CASRVNQYTEAFF.

This clonotype showed up just a few times. This chain links TRBV20-1 with TRBJ2-1; 8 bases fit TRBD2. Per the germline V gene, CDR1 is DFQATT and CDR2 is SNEGSKA (reference sequence). There are 17 residues in the CDR3. V was pared by 3 bases and J by 7 bases, with 17 bases of the junction left unmatched. This CDR3 reads CSARWSGGPILGNEQFF. The CDR3 coding sequence is TGCAGTGCTAGGTGGAGCGGGGGCCCGATTCTGGGGAATGAGCAGTTCTTC.